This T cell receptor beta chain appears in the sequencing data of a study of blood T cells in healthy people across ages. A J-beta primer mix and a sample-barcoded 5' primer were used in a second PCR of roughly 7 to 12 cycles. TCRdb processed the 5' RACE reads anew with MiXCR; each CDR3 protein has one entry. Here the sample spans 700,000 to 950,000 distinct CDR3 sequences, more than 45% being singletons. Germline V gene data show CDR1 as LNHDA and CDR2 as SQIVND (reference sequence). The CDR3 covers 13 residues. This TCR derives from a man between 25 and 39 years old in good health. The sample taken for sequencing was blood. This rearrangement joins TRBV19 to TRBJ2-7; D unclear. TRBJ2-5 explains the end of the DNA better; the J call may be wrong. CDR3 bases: TGTGCCAGTAGTGGCGGTTCGAGGGAGACCCAGTACTTC. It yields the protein CASSGGSRETQYF.